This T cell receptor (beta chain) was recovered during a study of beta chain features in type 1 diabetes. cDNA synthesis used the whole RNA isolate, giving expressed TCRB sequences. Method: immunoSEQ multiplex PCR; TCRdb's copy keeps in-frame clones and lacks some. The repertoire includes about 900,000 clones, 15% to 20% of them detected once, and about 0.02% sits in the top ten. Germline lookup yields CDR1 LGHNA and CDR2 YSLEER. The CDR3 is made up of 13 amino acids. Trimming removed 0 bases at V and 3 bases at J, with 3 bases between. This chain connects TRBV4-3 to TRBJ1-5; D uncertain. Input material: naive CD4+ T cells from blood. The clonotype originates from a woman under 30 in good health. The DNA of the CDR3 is TGCGCCAGCAGCCAAGATATCAATCAGCCCCAGCATTTT. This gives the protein CASSQDINQPQHF.